This section outlines one T cell receptor (beta chain) sequence together with its context. This sample stems from a study of OX40 agonist ivuxolimab in advanced cancers. Measured with immunoSEQ multiplex PCR; TCRdb has only the in-frame clones, and not every one. The table lists 60,000 to 80,000 clones, roughly 80% of them singletons. Trimming removed 5 bases from V and 6 bases from J; junction bases left unmatched: 7. The CDR3 covers 14 residues. Germline lookup yields CDR1 KGHSH and CDR2 LQKENI. The sample consisted of CD4+ or CD8+ T cells sorted from blood, taken in a trial of the OX40 agonist ivuxolimab. The chain employs TRBV18 and TRBJ2-1, with 7 bases matching TRBD2. The receptor was isolated from an adult with an advanced solid tumor such as melanoma, head and neck, liver or kidney cancer. The CDR3 protein is CASSDQTGGNEQFF. In DNA, the CDR3 is TGTGCCAGCTCAGATCAAACGGGAGGCAATGAGCAGTTCTTC.